There are a few counts of the clone carrying this TCR beta chain. J gave up 6 bases and V 6 bases, and 7 bases lay outside the gene matches. The CDR3 is 15 residues long. A library of TCRbeta sequences, prepared with unique molecular identifiers, was generated. TCRdb reprocessed the PCR reads with MiXCR, giving one entry per CDR3 protein. This table has some 220,000 distinct CDR3 sequences, roughly 9% appearing once. The sample comes from a study of T-cell reconstitution after alpha-beta-depleted transplantation in children. The receptor was derived from a human donor who donated a stem cell graft to a child with acute lymphoblastic leukemia. The sample was PBMCs from the stem cell graft donor, taken from the stem cell graft. The chain combines TRBV12-3 or TRBV12-4 with TRBJ1-6, with 8 bases identical to TRBD1. The CDR3 region has the DNA TGTGCCAGCAGCCGACAGGGGACAGTTAATTCACCCCTCCACTTT. Its translation: CASSRQGTVNSPLHF.